The rows below give T cell receptor beta chains drawn from one sample of a study of T cell changes during pregnancy in multiple sclerosis. The data were produced by immunoSEQ multiplex PCR, yet TCRdb's version contains in-frame clones alone and is incomplete. Of roughly 64,000 clones detected, roughly 92% appear once; the ten largest clones hold approximately 1.5%. The input for sequencing was peripheral blood, taken in the second trimester of pregnancy. Receptors were obtained from a female donor with multiple sclerosis, enrolled in a pregnancy study. Each CDR3 is given with its conserved first and last residue. D genes are given only for firm matches. Only part of the rows carry a size: once, few, many, or a class if the clone is expanded.

- | TRBJ2-1 | - | TRBV27 | CASSFGRANEQFF | TGTGCCAGCAGTTTCGGCAGGGCTAATGAGCAGTTCTTC
TRBD2 | TRBJ2-2 | once | TRBV5-1 | CASRPRQGGSISAGELFF | TGCGCCAGCAGACCGCGGCAGGGAGGGTCGATTAGCGCCGGGGAGCTGTTTTTT
TRBD1 | TRBJ2-7 | - | TRBV6-1 | CASSGTGLFNSYEQYF | TGTGCCAGCAGTGGGACAGGGCTCTTCAACTCCTACGAGCAGTACTTC
- | TRBJ1-1 | - | TRBV10-3 | CAISEAENTEAFF | TGTGCCATCAGTGAGGCAGAGAACACTGAAGCTTTCTTT
TRBD1 | TRBJ2-3 | - | TRBV7-2 | CASSLIGWGQGMVTDTQYF | TGTGCCAGCAGCTTAATCGGCTGGGGACAGGGAATGGTCACAGATACGCAGTATTTT
- | TRBJ2-7 | - | TRBV28 | CASSFLSRVLLSYEQYF | TGTGCCAGCAGTTTCCTAAGCAGGGTTCTCTTGAGCTACGAGCAGTACTTC
- | TRBJ1-5 | - | TRBV7-9 | CASSLGGSGSEPQHF | TGTGCCAGCAGCTTAGGAGGATCAGGGTCGGAGCCCCAGCATTTT
- | TRBJ1-2 | once | TRBV27 | CASTVSGGGYGYTF | TGTGCCAGCACGGTCTCCGGGGGGGGCTATGGCTACACCTTC
TRBD1 | TRBJ2-5 | - | TRBV5-1 | CASRLGTGRETQYF | TGCGCCAGCAGATTAGGGACAGGGAGAGAGACCCAGTACTTC
TRBD1 | TRBJ1-1 | few | TRBV7-9 | CASSDRAGTEAFF | TGTGCCAGCAGCGACAGGGCGGGCACTGAAGCTTTCTTT
TRBD1 | TRBJ2-7 | - | TRBV6-1 | CASRNDRDEQYF | TGTGCCAGCAGAAACGACAGGGACGAGCAGTACTTC
- | TRBJ2-5 | - | TRBV7-5 | CVRSPLGRGRMETQYF | TGTGTCAGAAGCCCCCTTGGTAGGGGGCGGATGGAGACCCAGTACTTC
TRBD1 | TRBJ2-7 | - | TRBV2 | CASSATGTGGFYEQYF | TGTGCCAGCAGCGCAACAGGGACAGGGGGCTTCTACGAGCAGTACTTC
- | TRBJ2-5 | - | TRBV5-1 | CASSLDVDTETQYF | TGCGCCAGCAGCTTAGATGTGGACACGGAGACCCAGTACTTC
- | TRBJ1-5 | once | TRBV19 | CASRVRGDQPQHF | TGTGCCAGTAGAGTACGAGGTGATCAGCCCCAGCATTTT
- | TRBJ2-7 | - | TRBV2 | CASSSIYEQYF | TGTGCCAGCAGTTCTATCTACGAGCAGTACTTC
TRBD1 | TRBJ1-1 | - | TRBV7-9 | CASSSQGENTEAFF | TGTGCCAGCAGCTCACAGGGGGAGAACACTGAAGCTTTCTTT
TRBD2 | TRBJ2-3 | - | TRBV19 | CASSIPGGKDTQYF | TGTGCCAGTAGTATACCGGGAGGGAAAGATACGCAGTATTTT
- | TRBJ1-1 | - | TRBV5-6 | CASSFYGDYPDTEAFF | TGTGCCAGCAGCTTTTATGGGGACTACCCGGACACTGAAGCTTTCTTT
TRBD1 | TRBJ1-2 | - | TRBV18 | CASSPRDRGELNYGYTF | TGTGCCAGCTCACCACGAGACAGGGGGGAGCTTAACTATGGCTACACCTTC
- | TRBJ2-5 | once | TRBV5-1 | CASSLGGGEETQYF | TGCGCCAGCAGCTTGGGAGGCGGGGAAGAGACCCAGTACTTC
- | TRBJ1-2 | - | TRBV9 | CASSVSPGGTYGYTF | TGTGCCAGCAGCGTAAGTCCGGGGGGAACATATGGCTACACCTTC
- | TRBJ1-1 | - | TRBV9 | CASSVEGAGRGAFF | TGTGCCAGCAGCGTAGAAGGGGCGGGACGGGGAGCTTTCTTT
TRBD2 | TRBJ2-5 | - | TRBV7-2 | CASSHSGLAGVGGETQYF | TGTGCCAGCAGCCACTCGGGACTAGCGGGAGTCGGAGGAGAGACCCAGTACTTC
TRBD2 | TRBJ2-2 | - | TRBV7-9 | CASSGVAGGPTSTGELFF | TGTGCCAGCAGCGGCGTAGCGGGAGGCCCAACATCCACCGGGGAGCTGTTTTTT
- | TRBJ2-2 | - | TRBV27 | CASRPGGNTGELFF | TGTGCCAGCAGGCCCGGAGGGAACACCGGGGAGCTGTTTTTT
- | TRBJ2-7 | - | TRBV18 | CASSPQTGNSYEQYF | TGTGCCAGCTCACCACAGACAGGCAACTCCTACGAGCAGTACTTC
TRBD2 | TRBJ2-7 | - | TRBV6-5 | CASRPGLIYEQYF | TGTGCCAGCAGGCCGGGACTAATCTACGAGCAGTACTTC
TRBD2 | TRBJ2-3 | - | TRBV28 | CASSRALAGATDTQYF | TGTGCCAGCAGCCGTGCACTAGCGGGGGCCACAGATACGCAGTATTTT
- | TRBJ2-2 | - | TRBV11-2 | CASPIALRDSYTGELFF | TGTGCCAGTCCTATTGCGCTGAGGGACTCTTACACCGGGGAGCTGTTTTTT
TRBD2 | TRBJ2-1 | - | TRBV7-2 | CASSLLAGSSDSYNEQFF | TGTGCCAGCAGCTTATTAGCGGGGAGCTCTGACTCCTACAATGAGCAGTTCTTC
- | TRBJ1-1 | - | TRBV29-1 | CSVREGGMNTEAFF | TGCAGCGTCAGAGAAGGGGGAATGAACACTGAAGCTTTCTTT
- | TRBJ1-1 | - | TRBV7-8 | CASSLGAGGAFF | TGTGCCAGCAGCTTAGGGGCAGGAGGAGCTTTCTTT